This T cell receptor (beta chain) derives from a study of OX40 agonist ivuxolimab in advanced cancers. As for the study in general: With ivuxolimab, an agonistic anti-OX40 (CD134) antibody, patients were treated.

With 4 bases clipped from V and 1 base from J, the junction kept 10 bases outside the gene matches. This CDR3 has 15 residues. Germline CDR1 and CDR2: GTSNPN and SVGIG (reference sequence). Repertoires were generated with immunoSEQ multiplex PCR, while TCRdb's copy carries only in-frame clones and drops some. The sample lists about 36,000 clones, 70% to 90% occurring once. The chain couples TRBV30 to TRBJ2-7; 7 positions agree with TRBD1. The clonotype comes from an adult with an advanced solid tumor such as melanoma, head and neck, liver or kidney cancer. Sample: CD4+ or CD8+ T cells sorted from blood, taken in a trial of the OX40 agonist ivuxolimab. The CDR3 here is CAWNHYRDRSYEQYF. The CDR3 DNA sequence: TGTGCCTGGAACCATTACCGGGACAGATCCTACGAGCAGTACTTC.